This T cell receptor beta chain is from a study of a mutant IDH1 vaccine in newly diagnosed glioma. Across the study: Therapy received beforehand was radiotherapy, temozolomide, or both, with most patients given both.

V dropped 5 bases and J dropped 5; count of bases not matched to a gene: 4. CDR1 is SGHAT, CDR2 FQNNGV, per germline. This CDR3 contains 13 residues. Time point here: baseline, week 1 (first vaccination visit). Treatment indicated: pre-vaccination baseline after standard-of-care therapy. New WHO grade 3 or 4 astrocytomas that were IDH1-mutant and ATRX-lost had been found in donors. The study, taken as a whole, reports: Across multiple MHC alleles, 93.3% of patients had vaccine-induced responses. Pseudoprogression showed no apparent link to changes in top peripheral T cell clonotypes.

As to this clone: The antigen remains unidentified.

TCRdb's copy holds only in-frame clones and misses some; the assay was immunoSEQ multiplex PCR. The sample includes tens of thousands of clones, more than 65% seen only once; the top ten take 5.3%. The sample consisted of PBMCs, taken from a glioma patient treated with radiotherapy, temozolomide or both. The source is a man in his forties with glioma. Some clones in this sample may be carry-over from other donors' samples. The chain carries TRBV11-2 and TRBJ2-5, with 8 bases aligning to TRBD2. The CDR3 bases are TGTGCCAGCAGCCCACGGGAGGGGGAGACCCAGTACTTC. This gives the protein CASSPREGETQYF.